This T cell receptor (beta chain) was retrieved from a study of vaccination effects on CD4 cells after COVID-19 (dated by TCRdb to between 2020 and 2023). Study-level background: The ViraFEST assay stimulated PBMC with viral peptide pools and then used TCR sequencing to identify antigen-specific CD4+ T cell clonotypes by expansion. Each participant received two doses of an mRNA SARS-CoV-2 vaccine, either BNT162b2 or mRNA-1273. Approximately 2 million PBMC per well were cultured in IMDM with 5% human AB serum, 10 IU/ml IL-2 and gentamicin, plus 10 ug/ml peptides. SARS-CoV-2 spike-specific CD4+ TCR repertoires were compared before and after mRNA vaccination in COVID-19 convalescent patients and in infection-naive vaccine recipients. Altogether, around 9 COVID-19 convalescent patients and several SARS-CoV-2-naive healthy vaccine recipients made up the full study. In the study, cultures from other donors were sequenced using the Oncomine TCR Beta short-read assay on an Illumina iSeq 100.

The library was made by the immunoSEQ multiplex PCR assay. DNA from the cultured, isolated CD4+ T cells was subjected to TCR beta CDR3 sequencing. On the study's bioinformatics: Non-productive TCR sequences were removed and reads were trimmed to the CDR3 region, keeping CDR3s of at least 7 amino acids. The MANAFEST web app was used to identify antigen-specific clonotypes by comparing expansion in peptide wells with expansion in reference cultures. For clones to be considered positive, expansion at FDR<0.05 versus reference and all other wells, an odds ratio above 5, and a frequency above 0.1% in two replicate wells were required. A clonotype was defined as cross-reactive if the clonotype was significantly expanded both in SARS-CoV-2 spike wells and in at least one common cold coronavirus spike condition. Using the stringdist R package, CDR3 similarity was measured by Levenshtein distance, and unrooted trees were constructed with ape in R 3.6.1. Here the immuneACCESS table is served through TCRdb, limited to in-frame sequences with V and J called. Missing clones are a known gap in these copies; in checked studies unresolved V genes cover under half, and the rest lacks a known reason. V and J calls plus clone size are reproduced from that table; the DNA served to infer D and trimming. Counted in this sample were 30,000 or so clones; approximately 70% of them appeared once. The ten biggest clones cover 3.5% to 4% of the sample.

Unmatched junction bases come to 9, with V trimmed by 6 bases and J by 4 bases. From cysteine to phenylalanine, the CDR3 is 14 amino acids long. Only the CDR3 DNA stays, 42 bases, in frame from base 1. Per the germline V gene, SGDLS is the CDR1 and YYNGEE is the CDR2. Turning to this clone: It lacks a known antigen. Base qualities are missing; no much larger clone stands one base away.

After around ten days of culture, CD4+ T cells were isolated with the EasySep CD4+ T cell isolation kit. Healthy vaccine recipients had no prior SARS-CoV-2 infection, confirmed by negative nucleocapsid antibodies before and after vaccination. Half of the culture medium was replaced with fresh IL-2-containing medium on days 3 and 7. Unless noted otherwise, every peptide stimulation condition was cultured in triplicate wells. Using Ficoll-Paque Plus gradient centrifugation, PBMC were separated from whole blood and then either used fresh or cryopreserved at -140C. The QIAamp micro DNA kit was used to extract genomic DNA from the cultured CD4+ T cells. Study-level results and caveats: In healthy vaccine recipients, vaccine-induced clones were almost all SARS-CoV-2 mono-reactive, with only 1 of 255 cross-reactive with common cold coronaviruses. At late post-vaccination timepoints, both infection-induced and vaccine-induced clones showed marked clonal contraction, consistent with waning T cell responses. The study was limited by a small number of convalescent patients and lacked early post-infection timepoints.

The specimen was CD4+ T cells from PBMCs cultured without peptide, collected before COVID-19 vaccination. This clonotype was obtained from a human donor who received a COVID-19 vaccine. The chain uses TRBV9 and TRBJ1-1, with 7 junctional bases fitting TRBD1. The nucleotide sequence reads TGTGCCAGCACAAAAGGACAGGCGAGCACTGAAGCTTTCTTT. This yields the protein CASTKGQASTEAFF.